These 29 T cell receptor beta chains share one sample of origin, sequenced in a study of T cells in Graves' hyperthyroidism and ophthalmopathy. Amplification yielded TCR beta CDR3 regions, with RNA transcripts as the source. The TCR CDR3 first-round RT-PCR relied on the HTBI primer set. TCRdb analysed the multiplex PCR reads with MiXCR anew, one entry per CDR3 protein. The sample gives some 560,000 distinct CDR3 sequences, 12% to 15% of which show up once; around 14% is in the top ten. Input material: blood. Receptors originate from a woman aged 40 to 50 with Graves' hyperthyroidism.

This clonotype was counted ten times or more. The V call is TRBV5-1, the J call TRBJ2-1; possibly TRBD2 for D (6 bases). The CDR3 is made up of 15 amino acids. Germline V gene data show CDR1 as SGHRS and CDR2 as YFSETQ. The germline V and J ends were trimmed by 1 base and 4 bases, with 12 bases remaining between them. In nucleotides, the CDR3 is TGCGCCAGCAGCTTGCTCTGGGAGGCTTACAATGAGCAGTTCTTC. Translated, it gives CASSLLWEAYNEQFF.

This chain links TRBV20-1 with TRBJ2-2; possibly TRBD2 for D (5 bases). This CDR3 is built from 13 residues. Germline V lookup: CDR1 DFQATT, CDR2 SNEGSKA (reference sequence). The V gene lost 6 bases and the J gene lost 1 base, with 9 bases spanning the gap. CDR3 protein: CSARLQNTGELFF. CDR3 coding DNA: TGCAGTGCCAGACTACAGAACACCGGGGAGCTGTTTTTT.

Many counts were recorded for this clonotype. V is TRBV2 and J is TRBJ2-3; TRBD2 matches at 8 bases. V lost 3 bases to trimming and J lost 2 bases; unmatched junction nucleotides: 4. Germline lookup yields CDR1 SNHLY and CDR2 FYNNEI. This CDR3 contains 15 residues. The CDR3: CASSEGLGNTDTQYF. CDR3 bases: TGTGCCAGCAGTGAGGGACTAGGGAACACAGATACGCAGTATTTT.

This clonotype came up a few times. This rearrangement joins TRBV14 to TRBJ2-5; 9 nucleotides align to TRBD2. Looked up from germline, CDR1 is SGHDN and CDR2 is FVKESK. The J segment lost 0 bases and the V segment lost 4 bases, leaving 15 bases of the junction unmatched. The CDR3 is made up of 19 amino acids. CDR3 DNA: TGTGCCAGCAGCCCTAGGAACCTCGGAGGCGGGAGGGACCAAGAGACCCAGTACTTC. Translating it yields CASSPRNLGGGRDQETQYF.

This clonotype was seen only a few times. The gene calls are TRBV7-9 and TRBJ2-2, with 9 bases lining up with TRBD2. CDR3 length: 15 residues. The V segment lost 6 bases and the J segment 1 base; nucleotides outside the gene matches: 3. Germline V lookup: CDR1 SEHNR, CDR2 FQNEAQ (reference sequence). The CDR3 reads CASSSTSGNTGELFF. CDR3 coding DNA: TGTGCCAGCAGTTCGACTAGCGGGAACACCGGGGAGCTGTTTTTT.

In its sample, this clonotype was seen many times. The genes are TRBV28 and TRBJ1-1; D is perhaps TRBD1 (6 bases). With 3 bases removed from V and 10 bases from J, the gap between germline ends came to 15 bases. Germline CDR1 and CDR2: MDHEN and SYDVKM. The CDR3 is made up of 13 amino acids. In DNA, the CDR3 is TGTGCCAGCAGTTTCTGGGGGGGCGGCACAGCTTTCTTT. It codes for CASSFWGGGTAFF.

This clonotype showed up many times. The V call is TRBV2, the J call TRBJ2-3; 9 positions agree with TRBD2. Per the germline V gene, CDR1 is SNHLY and CDR2 is FYNNEI. The length of the CDR3 is 15 residues. The trim removed 5 bases at V and 9 bases at J, leaving 12 bases unmatched. In nucleotides, the CDR3 is TGTGCCAGCAGTCCCGGGACTAGCCCCTCCCCGACGCAGTATTTT. Translation gives CASSPGTSPSPTQYF.

In this sample, this clonotype turned up many times. This chain links TRBV11-2 with TRBJ2-4, with D unresolved. Trimming took 1 base from V and 7 from J, leaving 20 bases between them. The CDR3 extends over 17 amino acids. CDR1 is SGHAT, CDR2 FQNNGV, per germline. CDR3 protein: CASSLGLFGEIGNIQYF. CDR3 DNA sequence: TGTGCCAGCAGCTTAGGCCTGTTTGGGGAAATCGGCAACATTCAGTACTTC.

The chain recombines TRBV2 with TRBJ2-2; D remains unclear. The CDR3 has 13 amino acids. Germline V lookup: CDR1 SNHLY, CDR2 FYNNEI. The germline V and J ends were trimmed by 4 bases and 5 bases, with 8 bases remaining between them. CDR3: CASSVLVTGELFF. For the CDR3, the DNA is TGTGCCAGCAGTGTATTGGTGACCGGGGAGCTGTTTTTT.

The CDR3 region has the DNA TGTGCCAGCAGCAAGACAGGCGAGAATGAAAAACTGTTTTTT. Amino acid sequence: CASSKTGENEKLFF. This chain links TRBV14 with TRBJ1-4, with D maybe TRBD1 (6 bases). Trimming cost V 5 bases and J 5 bases, with 12 bases left between them. This CDR3 contains 14 residues. The germline V gene encodes CDR1 SGHDN and CDR2 FVKESK. The full variable domain, in which reference TRBV14 and TRBJ1-4 provide the parts outside the CDR3, is EAGVTQFPSHSVIEKGQTVTLRCDPISGHDNLYWYRRVMGKEIKFLLHFVKESKQDESGMPNNRFLAERTGGTYSTLKVQPAELEDSGVYFCASSKTGENEKLFFGSGTQLSVL.

This clonotype was counted ten times or more. CDR3 residues: CASSPWDRGLGTDTQYF. For the CDR3, the DNA is TGTGCCAGCAGCCCTTGGGACCGAGGCCTGGGGACAGATACGCAGTATTTT. The chain recombines TRBV28 with TRBJ2-3; D is perhaps TRBD1 or TRBD2 (5 bases each). V lost 6 bases and J 3 bases, leaving 22 bases between the germline ends. The length of the CDR3 is 17 residues. Germline V lookup: CDR1 MDHEN, CDR2 SYDVKM. Full variable domain (missing parts from reference TRBV28 and TRBJ2-3): DVKVTQSSRYLVKRTGEKVFLECVQDMDHENMFWYRQDPGLGLRLIYFSYDVKMKEKGDIPEGYSVSREKKERFSLILESASTNQTSMYLCASSPWDRGLGTDTQYFGPGTRLTVL.

This clonotype was recorded many times. The chain combines TRBV6-1 with TRBJ2-7; no definite D call. Trimming took 0 bases from V and 3 from J, leaving 9 bases between them. Germline CDR1 and CDR2: MNHNS and SASEGT. The CDR3 sequence is 14 residues long. DNA for the CDR3: TGTGCCAGCAGTGAAGCGGGCCACAACTACGAGCAGTACTTC. This translates into CASSEAGHNYEQYF.

This chain connects TRBV19 to TRBJ2-3; 9 bases are a match to TRBD1. V gave up 5 bases and J gave up 5 bases; unmatched junction bases: 5. The CDR3 spans 14 residues. Germline CDR1 is LNHDA and CDR2 is SQIVND (reference sequence). In nucleotides, the CDR3 is TGTGCCAGTAGTCTCTCGGGACAGGGAGATACGCAGTATTTT. It translates to CASSLSGQGDTQYF.

The sample holds a few counts of this clonotype. The chain combines TRBV28 with TRBJ1-3; the D is unclear. Germline V gene sequence: CDR1 MDHEN, CDR2 SYDVKM. CDR3 length: 14 amino acids. Trimming removed 3 bases at V and 4 bases at J, with 10 bases between. CDR3 protein: CASSFRAEGNTIYF. CDR3 coding DNA: TGTGCCAGCAGTTTCCGGGCGGAAGGAAACACCATATATTTT.

This clonotype was recorded at least ten times. This rearrangement joins TRBV6-5 to TRBJ2-3; D is unresolved. This CDR3 spans 16 amino acids. With 3 bases removed from V and 4 bases from J, the gap between germline ends came to 17 bases. Looked up from germline, CDR1 is MNHEY and CDR2 is SVGAGI. This CDR3 reads CASSYLDIAPADTQYF. CDR3 nucleotides: TGTGCCAGCAGTTATCTTGACATTGCACCGGCAGATACGCAGTATTTT.

This clonotype was counted between two and nine times. V is TRBV6-1 and J is TRBJ1-5; a weak D match, TRBD1 (5 bases). Trimming removed 5 bases at V and 6 bases at J, with 11 bases between. The CDR3 loop spans 13 amino acids. Germline CDR1 MNHNS, CDR2 SASEGT. CDR3 coding DNA: TGTGCCAGCAGTTCACAGGTCCTTCAGCCCCAGCATTTT. Amino acid sequence: CASSSQVLQPQHF.

This clonotype was counted at least ten times. This chain connects TRBV13 to TRBJ2-7, with D possibly being TRBD1 or TRBD2 (5 bases each). Trimming pared 1 base from V and 3 bases from J, leaving 16 bases between. Germline assignment: CDR1 PRHDT and CDR2 FYEKMQ (reference sequence). The CDR3 length is 16 residues. The CDR3: CASSLDRDPQGYEQYF. In DNA form, the CDR3 reads TGTGCCAGCAGCTTAGACCGGGACCCGCAGGGCTACGAGCAGTACTTC.

This clonotype was seen only once. This may come from a read error, since a much larger clone is one base off. The rearrangement joins TRBV27 to TRBJ2-1, with D perhaps matching TRBD1 (6 bases). Germline V gene sequence: CDR1 MNHEY, CDR2 SMNVEV (reference sequence). This CDR3 is built from 15 residues. Trimming pared 10 bases from V and 0 bases from J, leaving 16 bases between. The CDR3 region has the DNA TGTGCCAACCCTGACGGACAGAGCTCCTACAATGAGCAGTTCTTC. Protein sequence: CANPDGQSSYNEQFF.

This clonotype appeared many times. The V and J genes are TRBV11-3 and TRBJ2-5; no clear D. Germline lookup yields CDR1 SGHNT and CDR2 YENEEA. The CDR3 has 13 residues. V was cut by 5 bases and J by 4 bases, with 11 bases left in between. CDR3 sequence reads: CASSHNRGETQYF. In nucleotides, the CDR3 is TGTGCCAGCAGCCATAACAGAGGAGAGACCCAGTACTTC.

In its sample, this clonotype was seen many times. The chain has TRBV5-8 and TRBJ2-6, with D unclear. The CDR3 consists of 14 residues. Germline-derived CDR1 and CDR2 are SGHTS and YDEGEE. Trimming shortened V by 2 bases and J by 4 bases, and 7 bases separated the two germline ends. Written as DNA, the CDR3 is TGTGCCAGCAGCTTATCGGGCGGGGCCAACGTCCTGACTTTC. Translating gives CASSLSGGANVLTF.

This clonotype was seen repeatedly, ten times or more. This chain uses TRBV24-1 with TRBJ1-1, with TRBD1 as a possible D gene (5 bases). Germline V gene sequence: CDR1 KGHDR, CDR2 SFDVKD. Deletions cut 5 bases from V and 8 bases from J, with 11 bases between. The CDR3 loop spans 12 amino acids. CDR3: CATSGWGGEAFF. The CDR3 nucleotides are TGTGCCACCAGTGGCTGGGGCGGAGAAGCTTTCTTT.

There are many counts of this clonotype. The J gene is TRBJ2-7, the V gene TRBV11-1; D not certain. V was cut by 2 bases and J by 3 bases, with 14 bases left in between. CDR1 and CDR2 (germline): SGHAT, FQDESV (reference sequence). This CDR3 is built from 15 residues. The CDR3 reads CASSLFGPRIYEQYF. CDR3 nucleotide sequence: TGTGCCAGCAGCTTATTCGGCCCGCGGATCTACGAGCAGTACTTC.

In its sample, this clonotype was seen many times. The chain has TRBV28 and TRBJ1-5; unclear D gene. Germline V lookup: CDR1 MDHEN, CDR2 SYDVKM. The CDR3 has 16 residues. V dropped 4 bases and J dropped 2 bases, with 15 bases sitting between them. CDR3 nucleotide sequence: TGTGCCAGCAGTTCTAGCTCCGGCGTCGGCAATCAGCCCCAGCATTTT. Amino acid sequence: CASSSSSGVGNQPQHF.

This clonotype was seen only a few times. V and J are TRBV4-2 and TRBJ2-1; possible D gene TRBD1, 5 bases. The CDR3 runs 17 residues. Germline CDR1 and CDR2: LGHNA and YNFKEQ. Trimming removed 3 bases from V and 0 bases from J, with 15 bases in between. The CDR3 DNA reads TGTGCCAGCAGCCAGCCAGGGATGGGTCTCTCCTACAATGAGCAGTTCTTC. As protein: CASSQPGMGLSYNEQFF.

This clonotype was observed at least ten times. The chain recombines TRBV6-2 or TRBV6-3 with TRBJ2-1; 10 bases fit TRBD2. Germline values: CDR1 MNHEY, CDR2 SVGEGT. Unmatched junction bases numbered 2, after V lost 1 base and J lost 5 bases. CDR3 length: 15 residues. CDR3 region: CASSYWTSGDNEQFF. For the CDR3, the DNA is TGTGCCAGCAGTTACTGGACTAGCGGAGACAATGAGCAGTTCTTC.

This clonotype was recorded many times. The chain links TRBV6-2 or TRBV6-3 to TRBJ2-1; TRBD2 matches at 7 bases. J lost 3 bases, V lost 4 bases, and 6 bases had no gene match. The CDR3 runs 15 residues. The germline CDR1 and CDR2 sequences are MNHEY and SVGEGT. For the CDR3, the DNA is TGTGCCAGCAGTTCTCCCGGGACTAACTACAATGAGCAGTTCTTC. This sequence encodes CASSSPGTNYNEQFF.

At least ten counts were recorded for this clonotype. V gene TRBV12-3 or TRBV12-4 combines with J gene TRBJ2-7; 8 nucleotides line up with TRBD1. The CDR3 loop spans 14 amino acids. After removal of 6 bases from V and 3 bases from J, the junction contained 7 bases not matched to a gene. In DNA, the CDR3 is TGTGCCAGCAGGGTGACAGGGGCGGGCTACGAGCAGTACTTC. It specifies CASRVTGAGYEQYF.

The V call is TRBV3-1, the J call TRBJ2-2; D is unresolved. Between the trimmed V and J ends, which lost 4 bases and 6 bases, there was a span of 21 bases. In germline, CDR1 is LGHDT, CDR2 YNNKEL (reference sequence). The CDR3 covers 17 residues. The CDR3 reads CASSPPDTILAPGELFF. CDR3 sequence (DNA): TGTGCCAGCAGCCCGCCGGATACTATCCTGGCGCCCGGGGAGCTGTTTTTT.

This clonotype was seen at least ten times. The chain joins TRBV11-2 to TRBJ1-2; perhaps TRBD1 as D (5 bases). V lost 0 bases to trimming and J lost 8 bases, with 16 bases between them. The CDR3 runs to 15 residues. CDR1 is SGHAT and CDR2 is FQNNGV in the germline V gene. The CDR3 nucleotides read TGTGCCAGCAGCTTAGATTCTGTCAGGGAGATCGGCTACACCTTC. Translation: CASSLDSVREIGYTF. Filled out from reference TRBV11-2 and TRBJ1-2, the complete variable domain reads EAGVAQSPRYKIIEKRQSVAFWCNPISGHATLYWYQQILGQGPKLLIQFQNNGVVDDSQLPKDRFSAERLKGVDSTLKIQPAKLEDSAVYLCASSLDSVREIGYTFGSGTRLTVV.